This T cell receptor beta chain stems from a study of beta chain features in type 1 diabetes. Study conclusions and caveats: Sequencing used cDNA, and cells with high TCR expression could therefore be over-represented.

About this clone itself: Antigen specificity is unknown.

Expressed TCRB transcripts were sequenced after all isolated RNA was converted to cDNA. This table comes from immunoSEQ multiplex PCR, and its TCRdb copy is limited to in-frame clones, with some not included. The sample has about 400,000 clones; 10% to 15% are singletons. The TCR originated in a man between 18 and 35 years old in good health. Source material: naive CD4+ T cells from blood.

The CDR3 region is CASSLGTSYYEQYF. CDR3 sequence (DNA): TGCGCCAGCAGCTTAGGGACTAGTTACTACGAGCAGTACTTC. This chain uses TRBV5-1 with TRBJ2-7, with 8 bases matching TRBD2. With 2 bases clipped from V and 3 bases from J, the junction kept 4 bases outside the gene matches. Germline lookup yields CDR1 SGHRS and CDR2 YFSETQ. The CDR3 is 14 residues long.